Listed below are T cell receptor beta chains from one sample, sequenced in a study of blood T cell repertoires in COVID-19. Here immunoSEQ multiplex PCR was the method, and the copy in TCRdb shows in-frame clones only, minus some. Seen here are 200,000 to 250,000 clones, over 80% observed once, and the top ten hold roughly 3.7%. The sequencing sample was made of PBMCs or T cells enriched from blood (not recorded which). The receptors were sampled from a woman in her twenties or thirties who had been exposed to COVID-19. Both conserved end residues are trimmed from each CDR3. A D gene is named only where the DNA matches it firmly. Some rows mark clone size as missing; the rest say once, few, many or name a class of expanded clone.

V | D | size | CDR3
TRBV30 | TRBD2 | . | AWSRGGPLAKNIQY
TRBV7-9 | . | . | ASGSEAPLH
TRBV2 | . | once | ASSRRQVGTEAF
TRBV12-3/TRBV12-4 | . | . | ASSLRFDYGYT
TRBV27 | . | . | ASSLGLMNTEAF
TRBV7-9 | TRBD1 | . | ASSLYRGKETQY
TRBV7-9 | . | . | ASSLDTRWVTDTQY
TRBV5-8 | TRBD1 | . | ASSLNPDRADYEQY
TRBV5-8 | . | . | ASLYTGNTIY
TRBV28 | TRBD1 | . | ASSNTGGSWTEAF
TRBV30 | . | . | AWSVRWGEGELF
TRBV5-1 | TRBD2 | . | ASSLVAGGYEQY
TRBV12-3/TRBV12-4 | . | . | ASSLKKTQY
TRBV30 | . | . | AWNSAGELF
TRBV5-1 | TRBD2 | . | ASSLVAGTSVGDTQY
TRBV11-2 | TRBD1 | . | ASSFWAGGASNEKLF
TRBV9 | TRBD2 | few | ASSKVKSGGTPNTGELF
TRBV27 | TRBD2 | . | ASSFRLAGGSSYEQY
TRBV5-4 | TRBD1 | . | ASSGTGVIEAF
TRBV5-1 | . | . | ASSLWENYGYT
TRBV5-6 | TRBD1 | . | ASSLGQGLTKYGYT
TRBV5-5 | . | . | ASSLSPQSQPQH
TRBV5-1 | . | . | ASSYGQTGNTIY
TRBV24-1 | . | . | ATSQGGNYGYT
TRBV28 | . | . | ACLGGFEAF